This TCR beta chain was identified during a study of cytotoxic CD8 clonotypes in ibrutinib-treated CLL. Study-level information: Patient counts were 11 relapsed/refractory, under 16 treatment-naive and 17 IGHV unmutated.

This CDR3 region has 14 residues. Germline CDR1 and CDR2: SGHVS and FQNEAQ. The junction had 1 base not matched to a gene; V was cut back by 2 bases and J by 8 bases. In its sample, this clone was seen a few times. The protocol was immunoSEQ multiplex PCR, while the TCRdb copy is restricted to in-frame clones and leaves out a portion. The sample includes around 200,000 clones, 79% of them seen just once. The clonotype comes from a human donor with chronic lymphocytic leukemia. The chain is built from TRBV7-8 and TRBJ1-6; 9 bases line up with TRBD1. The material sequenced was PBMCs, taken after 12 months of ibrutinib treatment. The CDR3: CASSLRDRDSPLHF. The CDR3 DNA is TGTGCCAGCAGCTTACGGGACAGGGATTCACCCCTCCACTTT.